This T cell receptor beta chain was recorded in a study of T cells in Graves' hyperthyroidism and ophthalmopathy. Study in general: Peripheral blood specimens were obtained at initial diagnosis, prior to any treatment. Whole-study results and caveats: The model foresaw ophthalmopathy a median around 6.8 months prior to onset. Most expanded thyroid clonotypes above 0.001 also appeared in blood.

It was 8 to 10 ml of fresh peripheral blood that supplied the PBMCs. From germline, CDR1 is SGDLS and CDR2 YYNGEE. Trimming removed 0 bases from V and 7 bases from J, with 17 bases in between. CDR3 length equals 15 residues. Regions amplified from RNA transcripts were the TCR beta CDR3 regions. Primed by the HTBI set, a first-round RT-PCR was run on the TCR CDR3. TCRdb reprocessed the multiplex PCR reads via MiXCR and lists one record per CDR3 protein. Of under 350,000 distinct CDR3 sequences listed, about a sixth are singletons. This clonotype was observed many times. Its antigen is not known. Source material: blood. The origin of this receptor is a woman in her sixties with Graves' ophthalmopathy. The chain is built from TRBV9 and TRBJ2-7; tentative D call: TRBD1 (6 bases). CDR3 in amino acids: CASSVADSRLGEQYF. The CDR3 nucleotides read TGTGCCAGCAGCGTAGCGGACAGCCGTCTGGGGGAGCAGTACTTC.